This T cell receptor beta chain was identified during a study of T cell repertoires in cytomegalovirus infection (dated by TCRdb to about 2019). Regarding the research as a whole: Because public TCR beta signatures pointed to carriage of CMV infection together with the matching HLA type, the HLA type of each donor mattered for the analysis. What the work shows at the level of the full study, not this receptor alone: Carriers of CMV infection plus the relevant HLA type were discriminated by the cumulative frequency of public TCR beta family members in the study cohort and in an independent roughly 370-donor cohort. The ex vivo response was dominated by HLA-C-restricted CMV-specific TCR beta clonotypes, which also provided the single most frequent clonotype in two of eight donors.

The CDR3 measures 16 amino acids from cysteine to phenylalanine. CDR3 DNA only is kept here, 48 bases in frame from base 1. Trimming accounts for 0 bases at V and 8 bases at J, while the number of junction bases matched to no gene is 9. According to the germline V gene (reference sequence), CDR1 reads LNHNV and CDR2 reads YYDKDF. This clonotype was counted a few times. No cognate antigen has been identified for it. Per-base qualities were not stored, and no clone one base away is much larger. The sequencer listed for this sample is Illumina HiSeq 1500. The public reads were reprocessed in TCRdb via fastp at Q25 and MiXCR, keeping in-frame beta chains. Rows with one shared CDR3 protein collapse into an entry with the most common genes and DNA. A total of around 490,000 distinct CDR3 sequences appear in this sample, approximately 26% of them only once. Of the sample, around 13% falls within the top ten clones.

The sequence derives from a human donor in good health (CMV status not recorded). Some clones in this sample may be carry-over from other donors' samples. This chain joins TRBV15 to TRBJ1-3, and 8 bases in between align with TRBD1. What was sequenced was PBMCs. The sequenced DNA: TGTGCCACCAGCAGAGAATCCGACAGGGGTTCAGACACCATATATTTT. It specifies CATSRESDRGSDTIYF.